The T cell receptor (beta chain) described here comes from a study of shared clonotypes between healthy human individuals. The data were produced by immunoSEQ multiplex PCR, yet TCRdb's version contains in-frame clones alone and is incomplete. The sample lists 2 million to 2.5 million clones, approximately 94% occurring once. CDR3 length equals 14 residues. Germline V gene sequence: CDR1 SGHRS, CDR2 YFSETQ. V gave up 4 bases and J gave up 4 bases, with 14 bases separating them. Sequencing was carried out using naive CD4+ T cells sorted from blood. As for subset: CD45RA+ positively selected. The chain employs TRBV5-1 and TRBJ1-2, with D hard to call. The clonotype was recovered from a young man in good health. The CDR3 protein is CASSPTDPGYGYTF. The CDR3 coding sequence is TGCGCCAGCAGCCCGACGGACCCCGGCTATGGCTACACCTTC. Supplemented by reference TRBV5-1 and TRBJ1-2, the full variable domain reads KAGVTQTPRYLIKTRGQQVTLSCSPISGHRSVSWYQQTPGQGLQFLFEYFSETQRNKGNFPGRFSGRQFSNSRSEMNVSTLELGDSALYLCASSPTDPGYGYTFGSGTRLTVV.